This T cell receptor beta chain was found in a study of post-analysis software for immune sequencing data (dated by TCRdb to the mid-2010s). Some background on the complete study: Recorded disease courses included relapsing-remitting, secondary progressive and progressive-relapsing multiple sclerosis, with some patients lacking subtype annotation. The patient repertoires were compared against some twelve previously published healthy control repertoires obtained from donors aged 6 to 25 years. A subset of samples was prepared in parallel using single-end sample barcoding, then pooled and co-amplified after Illumina adapter ligation.

A remark on this clonotype: The antigen it binds to is not known. Qualities for individual bases were not recorded, and no much larger clone is one base off.

V sheds 0 bases and J sheds 0 bases, leaving 9 bases between their ends. The CDR3 sequence holds 15 residues, the cysteine and phenylalanine included. Only CDR3 DNA remains: 45 bases, in frame from the first base. In the germline V gene, CDR1 corresponds to SGHRS and CDR2 to YFSETQ. Preparation of the library involved PCR. Sequencing was performed on an Illumina HiSeq 2500. To reduce PCR and sequencing biases, unique molecular identifiers were built into the TCR beta cDNA libraries. Approximately 500,000 cDNA molecules were obtained per 1 to 10 million input T cells, so each molecule approximated one T cell. The patient libraries were prepared and sequenced with the same protocol used for the earlier healthy control dataset. Within a given batch, samples were prepared together, multiplexed and sequenced on the same HiSeq lane. On the authors' methods: Raw barcoded reads were processed with MIGEC, and single-read molecular identifier groups were discarded before consensus assembly and CDR3 extraction. Clonotype tables were post-analysed with VDJtools, normalizing diversity by down-sampling all datasets to the smallest sample size. Repertoire overlap clustering matched CDR3 amino acid but not nucleotide sequences to correct batch-related cross-sample contamination. Clones were called with MiXCR by TCRdb after fastp trimmed the public reads at Q25, and only in-frame beta chains were retained. Each entry merges the rows of one CDR3 protein and shows their most common DNA and genes. V and J calls and clone size were set by TCRdb, not the authors. The sample profile shows hundreds of thousands of distinct CDR3 sequences; 53% of them were found once. Roughly 4.4% of the sample is taken by the ten largest.

To demonstrate the VDJtools post-analysis software, TCR beta repertoires were profiled from the peripheral blood of more than ten young patients with multiple sclerosis. The patients with multiple sclerosis were children and adolescents between roughly 6 and 15 years of age. Overall results and qualifications from the work: Significantly higher frequencies in patients than in controls were found for roughly 5 TRBV segments, including TRBV5-6, TRBV5-1 and TRBV20-1. The multiple sclerosis patient group was slightly younger than the control group. Direct clustering with F measure revealed strong co-clustering of samples prepared in the same batch, which led to a batch-effect correction. Normalized Chao1 diversity was significantly lower in multiple sclerosis patients than controls, suggesting substantial peripheral T-cell clonal expansion.

Sequences were obtained from blood. The TCR comes from a girl under 18 with multiple sclerosis. The V and J genes are TRBV5-1 and TRBJ2-5, with no confident D gene call. The CDR3 reads CASSLVGPNQETQYF. The DNA is TGCGCCAGCAGCTTGGTGGGTCCCAACCAAGAGACCCAGTACTTC.